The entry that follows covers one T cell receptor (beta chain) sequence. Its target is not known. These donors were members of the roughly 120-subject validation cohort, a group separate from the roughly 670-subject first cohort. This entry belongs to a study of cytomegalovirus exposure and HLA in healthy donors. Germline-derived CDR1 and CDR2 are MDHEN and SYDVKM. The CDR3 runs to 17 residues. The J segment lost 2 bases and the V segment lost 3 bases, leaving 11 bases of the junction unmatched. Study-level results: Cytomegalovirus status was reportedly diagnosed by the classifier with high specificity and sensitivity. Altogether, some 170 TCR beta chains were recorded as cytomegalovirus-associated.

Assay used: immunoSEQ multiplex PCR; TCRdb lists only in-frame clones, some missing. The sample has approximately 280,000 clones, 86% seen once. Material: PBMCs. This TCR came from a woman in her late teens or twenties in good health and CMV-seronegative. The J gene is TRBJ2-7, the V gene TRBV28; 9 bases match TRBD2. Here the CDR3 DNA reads TGTGCCAGCAGTTTGATGCTAGCGGGGACCATGCCCTACGAGCAGTACTTC. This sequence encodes CASSLMLAGTMPYEQYF.